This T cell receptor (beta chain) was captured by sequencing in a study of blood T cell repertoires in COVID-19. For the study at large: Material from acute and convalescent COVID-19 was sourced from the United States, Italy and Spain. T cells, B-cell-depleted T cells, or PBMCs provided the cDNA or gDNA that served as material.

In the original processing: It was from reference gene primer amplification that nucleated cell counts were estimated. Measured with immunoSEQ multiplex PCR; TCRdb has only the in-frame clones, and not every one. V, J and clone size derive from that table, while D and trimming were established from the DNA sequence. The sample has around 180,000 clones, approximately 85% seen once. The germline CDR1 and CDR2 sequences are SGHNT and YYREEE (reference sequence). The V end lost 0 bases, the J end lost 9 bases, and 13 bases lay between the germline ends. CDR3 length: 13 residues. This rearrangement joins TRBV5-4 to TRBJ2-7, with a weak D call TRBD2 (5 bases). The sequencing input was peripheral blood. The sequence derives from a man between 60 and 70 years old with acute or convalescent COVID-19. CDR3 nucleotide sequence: TGTGCCAGCAGCTTGGTTGGTGCGGGTGGGCAGTACTTC. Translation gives CASSLVGAGGQYF.